This T cell receptor beta chain came from a study of shared clonotypes between healthy human individuals. Study findings and constraints: Naive subsets tended to show greater estimated richness than memory subsets.

The table came from immunoSEQ multiplex PCR; TCRdb's copy has only in-frame clones and leaves some out. The table lists about 600,000 clones, around 97% of them singletons. The CDR3 runs to 15 residues. Germline V gene lookup returns CDR1 SEHNR and CDR2 FQNEAQ (reference sequence). V shed 4 bases and J 2 bases; nucleotides not matched to a gene: 6. Worth noting for this clone: Its target is not known.

The sequenced sample consisted of naive CD4+ T cells sorted from blood. Subset meaning: CD45RA+ positively selected. V gene TRBV7-9 combines with J gene TRBJ2-7; 9 bases align to TRBD1. The TCR comes from a woman in her twenties or thirties in good health. CDR3 residues: CASSSTGGDPYEQYF. The CDR3 DNA follows: TGTGCCAGCAGCTCGACAGGGGGGGATCCCTACGAGCAGTACTTC.